These 10 T cell receptor beta chains were sequenced from one sample in a study of shared clonotypes between healthy human individuals. Here immunoSEQ multiplex PCR was the method, and the copy in TCRdb shows in-frame clones only, minus some. Here the sample spans nearly 500,000 clones, around 80% being singletons. Sample: PBMCs. Receptors originate from a middle-aged woman in good health. Some clones in this sample may be carry-over from other donors' samples.

The CDR3 here is CASSYRGKGAFDEQFF. CDR3 bases: TGTGCCAGCAGTTATCGTGGGAAGGGGGCCTTCGATGAGCAGTTCTTC. The chain has TRBV6-9 and TRBJ2-1, with 7 bases aligning to TRBD1. This CDR3 has 16 amino acids. The V gene end was trimmed by 2 bases and the J gene end by 8 bases; junction bases not matched to a gene: 12. CDR1 and CDR2 (germline): MNHGY, SVAAGI.

V and J are TRBV7-9 and TRBJ2-7, with a weak D call TRBD2 (5 bases). In germline, CDR1 is SEHNR, CDR2 FQNEAQ (reference sequence). The V end lost 1 base, the J end lost 2 bases, and 9 bases lay between the germline ends. The length of the CDR3 is 14 residues. The CDR3 is CASSLGPGTYEQYF. The DNA for the CDR3 is TGTGCCAGCAGCTTAGGACCGGGAACCTACGAGCAGTACTTC.

The rearrangement joins TRBV10-3 to TRBJ2-7; TRBD1 matches 8 bases. This CDR3 comprises 13 residues. The trim removed 4 bases at V and 5 bases at J, leaving 4 bases unmatched. CDR1 and CDR2 from the germline V gene are ENHRY and SYGVKD. CDR3 residues: CAISGTGSHEQYF. The DNA for the CDR3 is TGTGCCATCAGTGGGACAGGGTCCCACGAGCAGTACTTC.

The CDR3, as DNA: TGCGCCAGCAGCTTGGTTAGCGGGAGTCGGACCGGGGAGCTGTTTTTT. Translating it yields CASSLVSGSRTGELFF. The chain recombines TRBV5-1 with TRBJ2-2; 9 nucleotides match TRBD2. Unmatched junction bases numbered 5, after V lost 0 bases and J lost 5 bases. CDR1 is SGHRS, CDR2 YFSETQ, per germline. The CDR3 is made up of 16 amino acids.

This clone was recorded a few times. It differs at one base from a far larger clone, so likely a read error. This sample also contains other DNA sequences that code for the same CDR3. The V call is TRBV20-1, the J call TRBJ2-7; D is perhaps TRBD2 (5 bases). The CDR3 runs 11 residues. CDR1 is DFQATT and CDR2 is SNEGSKA in the germline V gene (reference sequence). V was cut by 5 bases and J by 2 bases, with 7 bases left in between. This CDR3 reads CSAGGPYEQYF. Written as DNA, the CDR3 is TGCAGTGCTGGAGGCCCCTACGAGCAGTACTTC.

With regard to this clone: The germline gene is not matched at one end of the junction; a read error may be the cause. The J gene is TRBJ1-2, the V gene TRBV5-1; TRBD1 matches 12 bases. Germline-derived CDR1 and CDR2 are SGHRS and YFSETQ. The CDR3 covers 15 residues. This CDR3 reads CASSGGQGANYGYTF. The CDR3 DNA sequence: TGCGCCAGCAGCGGGGGACAGGGGGCTAATTATGGCTACACCTTC.

This rearrangement joins TRBV5-1 to TRBJ2-1, with unresolved D. The CDR3 has 16 amino acids. Deletions cut 2 bases from V and 0 bases from J, with 12 bases between. Germline CDR1 SGHRS, CDR2 YFSETQ. This CDR3 reads CASSLEGRSSYNEQFF. The CDR3 DNA reads as TGCGCCAGCAGCTTAGAAGGGCGGAGCTCCTACAATGAGCAGTTCTTC.

The chain employs TRBV18 and TRBJ2-1; 9 bases fit TRBD2. After removal of 3 bases from V and 8 bases from J, the junction contained 8 bases not matched to a gene. The CDR3 length is 15 residues. From germline, CDR1 is KGHSH and CDR2 LQKENI. The CDR3 sequence: CASSPMVAGADEQFF. CDR3 in DNA: TGTGCCAGCTCACCTATGGTAGCGGGAGCGGATGAGCAGTTCTTC.

The chain recombines TRBV4-1 with TRBJ2-7, with TRBD1 as a possible D gene (6 bases). V gave up 0 bases and J gave up 0 bases, with 9 bases separating them. This CDR3 comprises 15 residues. Germline assignment: CDR1 MGHRA and CDR2 YSYEKL. CDR3 in DNA: TGCGCCAGCAGCCAAGAGAGGGGGAGCTCCTACGAGCAGTACTTC. Residues: CASSQERGSSYEQYF.

V is TRBV10-2 and J is TRBJ2-7; D is possibly TRBD2 (6 bases). CDR3 length: 15 residues. The V end was cut by 5 bases, the J end by 7 bases, with 21 bases between. In germline, CDR1 is WSHSY, CDR2 SAAADI. The CDR3 sequence: CASSYVPDYEREQYF. The CDR3 bases are TGCGCCAGCAGTTATGTTCCGGACTACGAGAGGGAGCAGTACTTC.